What follows are 16 T cell receptor beta chains derived from one specimen sequenced in a study of blood T cells in healthy people across ages (dated by TCRdb to the mid-2010s). Library construction relied on 5' RACE. Sequencing instrument: Illumina HiSeq 2500. The second PCR ran for roughly 7 to 11 cycles and used a J-beta primer mix along with a sample-barcoded 5' primer. TCRdb passed the public sequencing reads through fastp at Q25 and MiXCR, retaining productive beta sequences. Rows are unified per CDR3 protein, each entry keeping the most common DNA and genes. The sample table holds a few hundred thousand distinct CDR3 sequences, of which 52% were seen once. The ten largest clones add up to around 49% of the sample. Sequenced material: blood. The receptors come from a man between 60 and 75 years old in good health.

The chain uses TRBV7-9 and TRBJ2-1; tentatively, D is TRBD2 (5 bases). The germline V and J ends were trimmed by 4 bases and 4 bases, with 11 bases remaining between them. The CDR3 runs 14 residues. Germline CDR1 reads SEHNR; CDR2 reads FQNEAQ (reference sequence). This CDR3 is CASSSRGLYNEQFF. Here the CDR3 DNA reads TGTGCCAGCAGCTCCAGAGGGCTATACAATGAGCAGTTCTTC.

This clonotype was seen only a few times. In DNA form, the CDR3 reads TGCAGCCCCGGGACTAGCGGGGGCATTGAGCAGTTCTTC. Residues: CSPGTSGGIEQFF. The chain uses TRBV20-1 and TRBJ2-1, with 14 bases matching TRBD2. CDR3 length equals 13 residues. Germline assignment: CDR1 DFQATT and CDR2 SNEGSKA (reference sequence).

This clonotype appeared many times. The rearrangement links TRBV7-9 to TRBJ2-1; no clear D gene. There are 12 residues in the CDR3. The germline V gene has CDR1 SEHNR and CDR2 FQNEAQ (reference sequence). V gave up 3 bases and J gave up 7 bases, with 7 bases separating them. The CDR3 region is CASSLVGNEQFF. Written as DNA, the CDR3 is TGTGCCAGCAGCTTGGTCGGGAATGAGCAGTTCTTC.

The chain recombines TRBV12-5 with TRBJ1-2; possibly TRBD1 for D (5 bases). The CDR3 sequence is 15 residues long. Germline V gene data show CDR1 as LGHNT and CDR2 as FRNRAP. V lost 2 bases and J lost 7, with 17 bases in between. CDR3 DNA: TGTGCTAGTGGTTTGTGGGGCGTCGATACGGGTGGCTACACCTTC. It specifies CASGLWGVDTGGYTF.

This chain connects TRBV28 to TRBJ2-1, with 11 positions matching TRBD2. The germline V gene has CDR1 MDHEN and CDR2 SYDVKM. The CDR3 runs 14 residues. The V and J ends lost 8 bases and 8 bases, in that order; junction bases with no gene match: 8. The CDR3 reads CASCRGLAVDEQFF. In DNA, the CDR3 is TGTGCCAGCTGCCGGGGACTAGCGGTTGATGAGCAGTTCTTC.

The rearrangement links TRBV24-1 to TRBJ2-3, with D maybe TRBD2 (5 bases). The CDR3 runs to 19 residues. V was trimmed by 7 bases and J by 0 bases, leaving 25 bases between them. Germline CDR1 KGHDR, CDR2 SFDVKD. The CDR3 DNA reads TGTGCCACCAGCCCCTCCCGCCGAAAAGCGGAGCTCAGCACAGATACGCAGTATTTT. This encodes CATSPSRRKAELSTDTQYF.

This sequence joins TRBV6-2 or TRBV6-3 and TRBJ2-2, with 9 bases that match TRBD2. Trimming at V came to 6 bases and at J to 4 bases, leaving 6 bases not matched to a gene. The length of the CDR3 is 15 residues. Germline-derived CDR1 and CDR2 are MNHEY and SVGEGT. The CDR3 loop reads CASSFGLAPTGELFF. CDR3 sequence (DNA): TGTGCCAGCAGCTTCGGACTAGCGCCCACCGGGGAGCTGTTTTTT.

The chain is built from TRBV2 and TRBJ2-5; D is perhaps TRBD1 (6 bases). Germline V gives CDR1 SNHLY, CDR2 FYNNEI. V lost 6 bases and J 11 bases, leaving 16 bases between the germline ends. The CDR3 sequence is 12 residues long. CDR3 amino acids: CASSVQGAEQYF. The CDR3 DNA follows: TGTGCCAGCAGCGTACAGGGAGCTGAGCAGTACTTC.

This clonotype was detected a few times. This sequence joins TRBV7-2 and TRBJ2-3, with 7 nucleotides matching TRBD1. Germline values: CDR1 SGHTA, CDR2 FQGNSA. The junction had 6 bases not matched to a gene; V was cut back by 2 bases and J by 4 bases. The CDR3 contains 15 residues. CDR3 in DNA: TGTGCCAGCAGCTTATTACTCCAGGGGGCAGATACGCAGTATTTT. Translating it yields CASSLLLQGADTQYF. Drawing the rest from reference TRBV7-2 and TRBJ2-3, the complete variable domain is GAGVSQSPSNKVTEKGKDVELRCDPISGHTALYWYRQSLGQGLEFLIYFQGNSAPDKSGLPSDRFSAERTGGSVSTLTIQRTQQEDSAVYLCASSLLLQGADTQYFGPGTRLTVL.

This CDR3 is CASSSGGGNTEAFF. The CDR3 DNA reads as TGCGCCAGCAGCTCAGGGGGAGGGAACACTGAAGCTTTCTTT. The chain recombines TRBV5-1 with TRBJ1-1, with 7 bases lining up with TRBD1. V trimming: 3 bases; J trimming: 1 base; junction bases outside the gene matches: 3. This CDR3 has 14 amino acids. Per germline, CDR1 SGHRS and CDR2 YFSETQ.

This clonotype was seen more than once but under ten times. The V call is TRBV20-1, the J call TRBJ2-4; 8 nucleotides match TRBD2. CDR3 length: 13 amino acids. The V gene end was trimmed by 3 bases and the J gene end by 8 bases; junction bases not matched to a gene: 6. CDR1 is DFQATT and CDR2 is SNEGSKA in the germline V gene (reference sequence). This chain's CDR3 is CSARSPGGDIQYF. As DNA, the CDR3 is TGCAGTGCTAGGTCTCCGGGGGGGGACATTCAGTACTTC.

The genes are TRBV29-1 and TRBJ2-1, with 11 positions matching TRBD1. The CDR3 consists of 12 residues. CDR1 and CDR2 from the germline V gene are SQVTM and ANQGSEA. V lost 6 bases, J lost 7 bases, and 2 bases stayed unmatched. The CDR3 DNA is TGCAGCGTGGGACAGGGGGGGAATGAGCAGTTCTTC. Translated: CSVGQGGNEQFF.

The rearrangement uses TRBV4-3 and TRBJ2-1, with 12 bases identical to TRBD2. Trimming cost V 4 bases and J 2 bases; bases outside gene matches: 6. This CDR3 spans 17 amino acids. Germline V gives CDR1 LGHNA, CDR2 YSLEER. The CDR3 loop reads CASSPRASGRAYNEQFF. The DNA of the CDR3 is TGCGCCAGCAGCCCGAGGGCTAGCGGGAGGGCCTACAATGAGCAGTTCTTC.

J is TRBJ2-7 and V is TRBV29-1; D may be TRBD2 (5 bases). The CDR3 spans 14 residues. Per the germline V gene, CDR1 is SQVTM and CDR2 is ANQGSEA. Trimming left V 7 bases short and J 0 bases short, with 16 bases between. The CDR3 here is CSANSGRGSYEQYF. The CDR3 DNA is TGCAGCGCTAATTCGGGCCGGGGCTCCTACGAGCAGTACTTC.

This clonotype has just a few counts. V and J are TRBV6-1 and TRBJ2-5, with TRBD2 matching over 11 bases. After removal of 6 bases from V and 4 bases from J, the junction contained 13 bases not matched to a gene. Germline V gene lookup returns CDR1 MNHNS and CDR2 SASEGT. This CDR3 has 17 residues. CDR3 in amino acids: CASSRPGLAARSETQYF. CDR3 nucleotide sequence: TGTGCCAGCAGCCGACCGGGACTAGCGGCTAGGTCAGAGACCCAGTACTTC.

This clonotype occurred a few times. The V and J genes are TRBV11-1 and TRBJ1-6; tentative D call: TRBD1 (5 bases). CDR3 length equals 15 residues. V dropped 6 bases and J dropped 7 bases, with 16 bases sitting between them. Germline CDR1 is SGHAT and CDR2 is FQDESV (reference sequence). The CDR3 region has the DNA TGTGCCAGCAGTTCCGATGCGGGGCAAAATTCACCCCTCCACTTT. Amino acids: CASSSDAGQNSPLHF.